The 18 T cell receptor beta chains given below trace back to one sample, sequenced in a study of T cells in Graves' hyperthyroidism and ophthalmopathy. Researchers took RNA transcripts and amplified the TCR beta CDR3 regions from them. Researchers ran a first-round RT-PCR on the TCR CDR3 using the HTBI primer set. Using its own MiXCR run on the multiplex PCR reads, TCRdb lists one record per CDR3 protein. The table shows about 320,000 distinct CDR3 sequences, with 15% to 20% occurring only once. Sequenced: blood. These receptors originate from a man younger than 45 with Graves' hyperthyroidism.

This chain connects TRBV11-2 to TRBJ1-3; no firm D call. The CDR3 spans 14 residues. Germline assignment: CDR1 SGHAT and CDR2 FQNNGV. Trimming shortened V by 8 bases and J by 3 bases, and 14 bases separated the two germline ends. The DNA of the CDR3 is TGTGCCAGCCACCCGGGCCTCCTTGGAAACACCATATATTTT. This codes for CASHPGLLGNTIYF.

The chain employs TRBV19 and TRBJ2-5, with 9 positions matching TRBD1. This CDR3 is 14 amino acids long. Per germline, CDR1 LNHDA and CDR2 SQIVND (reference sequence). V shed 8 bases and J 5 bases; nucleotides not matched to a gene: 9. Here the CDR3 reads CASLPGQGSETQYF. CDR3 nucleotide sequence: TGTGCCAGTCTTCCGGGACAGGGATCCGAGACCCAGTACTTC.

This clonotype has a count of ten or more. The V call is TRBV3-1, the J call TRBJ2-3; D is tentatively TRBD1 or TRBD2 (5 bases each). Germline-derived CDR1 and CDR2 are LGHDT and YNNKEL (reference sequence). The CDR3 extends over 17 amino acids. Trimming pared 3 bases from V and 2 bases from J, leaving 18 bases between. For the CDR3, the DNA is TGTGCCAGCAGCCACTCAAGGGGCGGACTTTCCACAGATACGCAGTATTTT. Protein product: CASSHSRGGLSTDTQYF.

The DNA of the CDR3 is TGTGCCAGCAGCTTAGGGACAGCCGGTGGCTACACCTTC. Translated, it gives CASSLGTAGGYTF. The V and J genes are TRBV7-2 and TRBJ1-2; a weak D match, TRBD1 (6 bases). The CDR3 has 13 amino acids. Looked up from germline, CDR1 is SGHTA and CDR2 is FQGNSA. Trimming shortened V by 1 base and J by 7 bases, and 10 bases separated the two germline ends.

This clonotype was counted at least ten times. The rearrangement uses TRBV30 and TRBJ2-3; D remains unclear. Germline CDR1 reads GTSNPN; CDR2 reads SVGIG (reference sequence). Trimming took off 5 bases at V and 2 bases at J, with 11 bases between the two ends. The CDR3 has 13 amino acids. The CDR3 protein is CAWLGRTTDTQYF. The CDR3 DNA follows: TGTGCCTGGCTAGGACGCACCACAGATACGCAGTATTTT.

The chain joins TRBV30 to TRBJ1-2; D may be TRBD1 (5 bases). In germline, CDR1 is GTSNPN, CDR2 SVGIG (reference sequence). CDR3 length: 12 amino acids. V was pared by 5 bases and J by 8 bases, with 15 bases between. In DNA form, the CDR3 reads TGTGCCTGGCGGGACCGTATTAAAGGCTACACCTTC. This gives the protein CAWRDRIKGYTF.

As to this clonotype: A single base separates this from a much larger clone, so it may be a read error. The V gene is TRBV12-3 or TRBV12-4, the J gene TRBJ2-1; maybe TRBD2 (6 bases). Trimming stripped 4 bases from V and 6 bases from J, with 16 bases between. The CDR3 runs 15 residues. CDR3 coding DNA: TGTGCCAGCAGTTGGGACTCCGCCAATTCCAATGAGCAGTTCTTC. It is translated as CASSWDSANSNEQFF.

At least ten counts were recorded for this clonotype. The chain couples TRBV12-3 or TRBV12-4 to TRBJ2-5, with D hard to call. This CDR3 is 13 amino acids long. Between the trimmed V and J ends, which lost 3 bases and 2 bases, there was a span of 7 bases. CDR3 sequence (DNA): TGTGCCAGCAGTTTGCGAAGGCAAGAGACCCAGTACTTC. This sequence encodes CASSLRRQETQYF.

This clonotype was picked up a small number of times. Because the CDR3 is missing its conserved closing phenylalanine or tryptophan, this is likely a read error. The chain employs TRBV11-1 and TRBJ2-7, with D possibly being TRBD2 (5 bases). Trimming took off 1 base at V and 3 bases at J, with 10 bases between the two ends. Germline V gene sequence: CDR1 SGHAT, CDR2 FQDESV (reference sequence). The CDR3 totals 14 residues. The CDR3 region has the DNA TGTGCCAGCAGCTTAGGGGGAGCCGACTACGAGCAGTACCTC. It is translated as CASSLGGADYEQYL.

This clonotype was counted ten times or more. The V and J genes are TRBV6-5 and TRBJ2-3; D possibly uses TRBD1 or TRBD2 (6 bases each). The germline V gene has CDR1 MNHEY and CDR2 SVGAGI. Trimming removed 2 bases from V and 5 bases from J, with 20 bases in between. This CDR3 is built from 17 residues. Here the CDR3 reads CASSYAGHSSVQDTQYF. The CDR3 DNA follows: TGTGCCAGCAGTTACGCGGGACACTCCTCAGTCCAAGATACGCAGTATTTT.

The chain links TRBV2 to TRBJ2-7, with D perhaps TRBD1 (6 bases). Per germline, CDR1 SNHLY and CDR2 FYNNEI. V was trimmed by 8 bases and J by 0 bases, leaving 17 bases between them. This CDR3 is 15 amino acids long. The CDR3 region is CASEKGTSSSYEQYF. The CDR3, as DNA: TGTGCCAGCGAAAAAGGGACATCTAGCTCCTACGAGCAGTACTTC. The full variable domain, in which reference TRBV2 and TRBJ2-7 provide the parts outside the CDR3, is EPEVTQTPSHQVTQMGQEVILRCVPISNHLYFYWYRQILGQKVEFLVSFYNNEISEKSEIFDDQFSVERPDGSNFTLKIRSTKLEDSAMYFCASEKGTSSSYEQYFGPGTRLTVT.

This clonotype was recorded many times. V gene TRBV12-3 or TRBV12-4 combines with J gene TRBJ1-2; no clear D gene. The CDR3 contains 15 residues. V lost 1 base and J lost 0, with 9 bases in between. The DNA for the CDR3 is TGTGCCAGCAGTTTAGTAAGCTCTCCTAACTATGGCTACACCTTC. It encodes CASSLVSSPNYGYTF.

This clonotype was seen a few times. The DNA for the CDR3 is TGTGCCAGCAGCTTGGGAGATTTGGGTGATGGCTACACCTTC. The encoded protein is CASSLGDLGDGYTF. V is TRBV5-6 and J is TRBJ1-2; D gene unclear. Trimming pared 0 bases from V and 6 bases from J, leaving 12 bases between. Germline CDR1 SGHDT, CDR2 YYEEEE. The CDR3 spans 14 residues. The full variable domain, with the rest looked up from reference TRBV5-6 and TRBJ1-2, is DAGVTQSPTHLIKTRGQQVTLRCSPKSGHDTVSWYQQALGQGPQFIFQYYEEEERQRGNFPDRFSGHQFPNYSSELNVNALLLGDSALYLCASSLGDLGDGYTFGSGTRLTVV.

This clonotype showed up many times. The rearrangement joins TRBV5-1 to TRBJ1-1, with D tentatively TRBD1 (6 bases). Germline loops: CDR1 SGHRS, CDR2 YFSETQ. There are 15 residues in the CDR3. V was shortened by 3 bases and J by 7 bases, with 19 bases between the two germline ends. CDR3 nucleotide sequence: TGCGCCAGCAGCTCGCTCAATAACAGGGCTGATGAAGCTTTCTTT. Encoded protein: CASSSLNNRADEAFF.

The CDR3 sequence is CSARGVINEKLFF. The CDR3 coding sequence is TGCAGTGCTAGAGGGGTTATCAATGAAAAACTGTTTTTT. This rearrangement joins TRBV20-1 to TRBJ1-4, with no clear D. CDR1 and CDR2 (germline): DFQATT, SNEGSKA (reference sequence). V was pared by 1 base and J by 5 bases, with 8 bases between. This CDR3 has 13 amino acids.

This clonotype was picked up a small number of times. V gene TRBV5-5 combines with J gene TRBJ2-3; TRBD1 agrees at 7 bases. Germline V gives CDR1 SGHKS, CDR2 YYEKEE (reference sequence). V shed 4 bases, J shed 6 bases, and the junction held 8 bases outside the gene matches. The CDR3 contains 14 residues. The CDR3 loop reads CASSPVQGSDTQYF. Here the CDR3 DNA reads TGTGCCAGCAGCCCCGTACAGGGGTCGGATACGCAGTATTTT.

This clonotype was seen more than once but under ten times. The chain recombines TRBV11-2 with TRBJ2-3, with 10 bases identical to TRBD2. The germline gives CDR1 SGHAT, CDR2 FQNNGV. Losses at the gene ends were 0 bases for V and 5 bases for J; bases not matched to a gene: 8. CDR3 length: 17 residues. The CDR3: CASSLEVLAGKRDTQYF. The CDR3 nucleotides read TGTGCCAGCAGCTTAGAGGTACTAGCGGGAAAAAGAGATACGCAGTATTTT.

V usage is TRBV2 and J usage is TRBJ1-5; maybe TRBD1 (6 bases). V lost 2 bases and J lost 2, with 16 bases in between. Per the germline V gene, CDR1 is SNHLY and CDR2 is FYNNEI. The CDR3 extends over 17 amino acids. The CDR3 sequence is CASSEFGTKAGNQPQHF. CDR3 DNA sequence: TGTGCCAGCAGTGAATTTGGGACAAAGGCGGGCAATCAGCCCCAGCATTTT.